This section outlines one T cell receptor beta chain sequence together with its context. This sample stems from a study of a mutant IDH1 vaccine in newly diagnosed glioma. Noted time point: baseline, week 1 (first vaccination visit). Treatment of the sample: pre-vaccination baseline after standard-of-care therapy. Libraries were prepared by immunoSEQ multiplex PCR; TCRdb keeps only in-frame clonotypes and omits some of them. Of approximately 92,000 clones detected, around 80% appear once; the ten largest clones hold approximately 7.6%. Germline CDR1 and CDR2: SGHRS and YFSETQ. The CDR3 consists of 16 residues. Losses at the gene ends were 2 bases for V and 5 bases for J; bases not matched to a gene: 10.

Sequences were derived from PBMCs, sampled from a glioma patient treated with radiotherapy, temozolomide or both. This clonotype was obtained from a man aged 40-49 years with glioma. V usage is TRBV5-1 and J usage is TRBJ2-5; TRBD1 matches at 9 bases. The CDR3 loop is CASSLATTGGLETQYF. The CDR3 nucleotides are TGCGCCAGCAGCTTAGCGACGACAGGGGGTCTGGAGACCCAGTACTTC.